Listed below are T cell receptor beta chains from one sample, sequenced in a study of identical twins. TCRdb ran MiXCR on the 5' RACE reads and lists one entry per CDR3 protein. The repertoire has 420,000 or so distinct CDR3 sequences, approximately 17% of them found once; the top ten carry 9.5% to 15%. Sample: naive T cells sorted from blood. The receptor set was obtained from a man in his fifties in good health. CDR3s leave out the opening cysteine and the closing phenylalanine or tryptophan. D genes are given only for firm matches.

CDR3aa: ASSLRGPGGYNEQF
v_gene: TRBV7-2
d_gene: -

CDR3aa: ASSAREQTSTDTQY
v_gene: TRBV28
d_gene: -

CDR3aa: ASSLGPRGKPQH
v_gene: TRBV7-2
d_gene: -

CDR3aa: AIGTTYNEQF
v_gene: TRBV10-3
d_gene: TRBD2

CDR3aa: ASSRENSDTQY
v_gene: TRBV4-3
d_gene: -

CDR3aa: SASRPSGANTGELF
v_gene: TRBV20-1
d_gene: -

CDR3aa: ASSEGQGAEAF
v_gene: TRBV5-1
d_gene: TRBD1

CDR3aa: ASSQDAVEAF
v_gene: TRBV4-2
d_gene: -

CDR3aa: ASSLSPGSYEQY
v_gene: TRBV7-2
d_gene: -

CDR3aa: SVRTRVSGNTIY
v_gene: TRBV29-1
d_gene: -

CDR3aa: SVVHRSNTGELF
v_gene: TRBV29-1
d_gene: -

CDR3aa: ASSQKREFKNIQY
v_gene: TRBV4-3
d_gene: TRBD2

CDR3aa: ASSPIGQGNYGYT
v_gene: TRBV27
d_gene: TRBD1

CDR3aa: ASSTDGLLRAF
v_gene: TRBV27
d_gene: -

CDR3aa: ASSQDPGGSGNTIY
v_gene: TRBV4-3
d_gene: -

CDR3aa: ASSLSQGRQETQY
v_gene: TRBV6-1
d_gene: -

CDR3aa: ASSYGPVPGYEQY
v_gene: TRBV5-6
d_gene: -

CDR3aa: ASSQFPGTANYGYT
v_gene: TRBV5-1
d_gene: TRBD1

CDR3aa: ASSLRVAGGYEQY
v_gene: TRBV28
d_gene: TRBD2

CDR3aa: ASRRETGSGNTIY
v_gene: TRBV6-1
d_gene: TRBD1

CDR3aa: ATSREPQWGAF
v_gene: TRBV15
d_gene: -

CDR3aa: SAWWFFVSNTGELF
v_gene: TRBV20-1
d_gene: -

CDR3aa: SARDDNYEQY
v_gene: TRBV20-1
d_gene: -

CDR3aa: ASSVGPSGGSTDTQY
v_gene: TRBV9
d_gene: TRBD2

CDR3aa: ASSGQGADYGYT
v_gene: TRBV12-3/TRBV12-4
d_gene: TRBD1

CDR3aa: ASSLSGGTGHGYT
v_gene: TRBV7-9
d_gene: TRBD1

CDR3aa: ASSRDRASSYNEQF
v_gene: TRBV5-1
d_gene: TRBD1

CDR3aa: ASSSGTSGRSCDEQY
v_gene: TRBV11-3
d_gene: TRBD2

CDR3aa: SVADAGYT
v_gene: TRBV29-1
d_gene: -

CDR3aa: ASSTMQETQY
v_gene: TRBV7-6
d_gene: -

CDR3aa: ASSEAKSRRYNEQF
v_gene: TRBV2
d_gene: -

CDR3aa: SARGGLDAYEQY
v_gene: TRBV20-1
d_gene: -

CDR3aa: ASTLGGAGVYNEQF
v_gene: TRBV12-3/TRBV12-4
d_gene: TRBD2

CDR3aa: ASSPGSGGAYNEQF
v_gene: TRBV7-9
d_gene: TRBD2

CDR3aa: ASSPDTSSAYNEQF
v_gene: TRBV5-1
d_gene: -

CDR3aa: SARSGGRDDEQF
v_gene: TRBV20-1
d_gene: TRBD2

CDR3aa: ASSFTGTSGTDTQY
v_gene: TRBV7-9
d_gene: TRBD2

CDR3aa: ASSPPWGRGTGELF
v_gene: TRBV7-9
d_gene: -

CDR3aa: ASSLLRLAGVYEQF
v_gene: TRBV28
d_gene: TRBD2

CDR3aa: ASSFWLGEQY
v_gene: TRBV12-3/TRBV12-4
d_gene: -

CDR3aa: ASSFLSATVPEQY
v_gene: TRBV27
d_gene: -

CDR3aa: ASSNRDRTGELF
v_gene: TRBV28
d_gene: TRBD1

CDR3aa: ASSQREPGDTQY
v_gene: TRBV4-3
d_gene: -

CDR3aa: SASKQGSGGRNEQF
v_gene: TRBV20-1
d_gene: TRBD1

CDR3aa: ASSSDGLTYEQY
v_gene: TRBV25-1
d_gene: -

CDR3aa: ASSPLETQY
v_gene: TRBV18
d_gene: -

CDR3aa: ASSTSGREETQY
v_gene: TRBV5-6
d_gene: -

CDR3aa: SVEGGRSVGTQY
v_gene: TRBV29-1
d_gene: -